A selection of T cell receptor beta chains follows, all from one sample in a study of shared clonotypes between healthy human individuals. Assay used: immunoSEQ multiplex PCR; TCRdb lists only in-frame clones, some missing. The sample lists fewer than 3 million clones; around 90% were seen once. The sequencing sample was made of naive CD4+ T cells from PBMCs. All receptors derive from a man younger than 35 in good health. Some clones in this sample may be carry-over from other donors' samples. Each CDR3 is given with its conserved first and last residue. D genes are given only for firm matches. Size values are once, few and many counts, or a class for expanded clones, and some rows have none.

TRBV5-1	-	TRBJ1-2	-	CASRTERGAFYGYTF	TGCGCCAGCCGAACGGAGCGCGGGGCCTTCTATGGCTACACCTTC
TRBV2	TRBD1	TRBJ2-2	-	CASTDEGRGGYTGELFF	TGTGCCAGCACCGATGAGGGAAGAGGGGGCTACACCGGGGAGCTGTTTTTT
TRBV6-5	-	TRBJ1-2	-	CASSYSTPGTYGYTF	TGTGCCAGCAGTTACTCGACGCCAGGGACCTATGGCTACACCTTC
TRBV19	-	TRBJ1-4	-	CASSIVADTNEKLFF	TGTGCCAGTAGTATAGTGGCAGACACTAATGAAAAACTGTTTTTT
TRBV7-9	-	TRBJ2-7	-	CASSLSGIYEQYF	TGTGCCAGCAGCTTGTCGGGGATCTACGAGCAGTACTTC
TRBV30	-	TRBJ2-5	once	CAWTMAETQYF	TGTGCCTGGACCATGGCAGAGACCCAGTACTTC
TRBV23-1	TRBD1	TRBJ1-4	-	CASSLADRGRICWNEKLFF	TGCGCCAGCAGTCTCGCGGACAGGGGGCGCATTTGTTGGAATGAAAAACTGTTTTTT
TRBV6-1	-	TRBJ1-1	-	CASSEEVGKNTEAFF	TGTGCCAGCAGTGAAGAGGTGGGGAAGAACACTGAAGCTTTCTTT
TRBV6-6	TRBD1	TRBJ2-7	-	CASSPGQGIYEQYF	TGTGCCAGCAGCCCGGGACAGGGGATCTACGAGCAGTACTTC
TRBV11-2	-	TRBJ2-1	-	CASSRLQGPYNEQFF	TGTGCCAGCAGTCGTCTCCAGGGGCCTTACAATGAGCAGTTCTTC
TRBV28	-	TRBJ2-7	-	CASSPRTGLGQYF	TGTGCCAGCAGCCCTCGGACGGGCCTCGGGCAGTACTTC
TRBV11-2	-	TRBJ2-5	-	CASSLRTEETQYF	TGTGCCAGCAGCTTAAGAACAGAAGAGACCCAGTACTTC
TRBV5-4	TRBD1	TRBJ2-7	-	CASSPGGQGNYEQYF	TGTGCCAGCAGCCCCGGGGGACAGGGGAACTACGAGCAGTACTTC
TRBV7-2	-	TRBJ1-1	-	CASSLMIGGAEAFF	TGTGCCAGCAGCCTCATGATCGGGGGGGCTGAAGCTTTCTTT
TRBV9	-	TRBJ2-3	-	CASSVDTPDTQYF	TGTGCCAGCAGCGTAGACACTCCAGATACGCAGTATTTT
TRBV10-3	TRBD2	TRBJ2-5	-	CAIRSGGQETQYF	TGTGCCATCAGATCGGGGGGGCAGGAGACCCAGTACTTC
TRBV15	-	TRBJ1-2	once	CATSSGPARGYTF	TGTGCCACCAGCAGCGGTCCTGCGCGTGGCTACACCTTC
TRBV7-9	TRBD1	TRBJ2-4	once	CASSPGGQGVKNIQYF	TGTGCCAGCAGCCCCGGTGGACAGGGGGTCAAAAACATTCAGTACTTC
TRBV7-9	-	TRBJ1-2	few	CASSVHRDGGYYGYTF	TGTGCCAGCAGCGTACACCGGGACGGAGGCTACTATGGCTACACCTTC
TRBV5-1	-	TRBJ2-3	-	CASSHTGSPDTQYF	TGCGCCAGCAGCCACACGGGGTCCCCAGATACGCAGTATTTT
TRBV6-1	-	TRBJ2-7	-	CASSRDIVIHEQYF	TGTGCCAGCAGTAGGGACATAGTGATCCACGAGCAGTACTTC
TRBV28	-	TRBJ2-7	-	CASSTLSYEQYF	TGTGCCAGCAGTACCCTGTCCTACGAGCAGTACTTC
TRBV30	-	TRBJ1-5	few	CAWSVTTGSQPQHF	TGTGCCTGGAGTGTAACGACGGGCTCTCAGCCCCAGCATTTT
TRBV5-1	TRBD1	TRBJ1-3	-	CASSLGQGVGNTIYF	TGCGCCAGCAGCTTGGGACAGGGAGTTGGAAACACCATATATTTT
TRBV27	-	TRBJ2-5	-	CASSFGQRRGETQYF	TGTGCCAGCAGTTTCGGACAGAGGAGAGGGGAGACCCAGTACTTC
TRBV7-2	-	TRBJ2-3	-	CASSLAAATDTQYF	TGTGCCAGCAGCTTAGCTGCGGCCACAGATACGCAGTATTTT
TRBV5-1	-	TRBJ2-7	-	CASSLEFVYGRGGRGYEQYF	TGCGCCAGCAGCTTGGAATTCGTGTACGGAAGAGGGGGTCGGGGCTACGAGCAGTACTTC
TRBV7-8	-	TRBJ2-7	-	CASTFYWARGSSYEQYF	TGTGCCAGCACCTTCTATTGGGCTAGGGGGAGCTCCTACGAGCAGTACTTC
TRBV19	-	TRBJ2-1	-	CASRRNGPYNEQFF	TGTGCCAGTAGGAGGAACGGCCCTTACAATGAGCAGTTCTTC